This record looks at one T cell receptor beta chain sequence and its context. This receptor's antigen is unknown. Each CD8+ T cell subset was flow-sorted in triplicate, and 300,000 or so cells per subset were placed directly into RLT lysis buffer. Naive CD8+ T cells were defined stringently as CD45RO-CCR7+CD27+CD95- to exclude memory contaminants. Peripheral blood mononuclear cells were isolated from buffy coats using standard density gradient centrifugation. Naive CXCR3-negative and CXCR3-positive CD8+ T cells were flow-sorted using a FACSAria III. Total RNA was extracted from sorted cells with an RNeasy Mini Kit. Sequencing was performed on a NextSeq 550. The Human TCR Profiling Kit (MiLaboratory) was used to make UMI-labeled 5' RACE TRB cDNA libraries. cDNA synthesis used the entire amount of extracted RNA, and PCR amplification then used the entire amount of cDNA produced. Libraries were prepared in parallel using an identical number of PCR cycles. The study's own analysis went as follows. With a minimum of two reads required per UMI, MIGEC and MiXCR pulled out about 50,000 +/- 10,000 unique UMI-labeled TRB cDNA molecules from each library. On average, each library contained approximately 40,000 +/- 10,000 functional in-frame TRB CDR3 nucleotide clonotypes without stop codons. After each sample was downsampled to 5000 UMI-labeled TRB molecules, VDJtools was used to calculate diversity metrics such as normalized Shannon-Wiener and Chao1. Clonotype-size-weighted physicochemical properties of the central five CDR3 residues (interaction energy, strength, volume and Kidera factor 4) were computed in VDJtools. TCRdb reprocessed the reads and provides one entry for every CDR3 protein sequence; no DNA is given. None of the V and J calls come from the authors' own analysis; TCRdb made them. The sample table gives 50,000 to 75,000 distinct CDR3 sequences. In total, the top ten clones hold more than 0.35% of the sample.

Taken from cysteine to phenylalanine, the CDR3 has 15 residues. The coding DNA is unavailable. From the germline V gene (reference sequence), CDR1 is LNHDA and CDR2 is SQIVND. The data belong to a study of CXCR3-negative and CXCR3-positive naive CD8 T cells (dated by TCRdb to about 2019). Regarding the study in general: In total, 120 million to 150 million TRB reads were obtained, which works out to roughly 1.5 +/- 0.3 million reads per library. The diversity and physicochemical repertoire analyses included some 11 donors pooled from two independent experiments. For the TRBV-TRBJ cluster analysis, the naive subsets came from roughly 5 donors, while the memory cells came from 3 donors.

Summary of the overall study and its limitations: Surface CD5, linked to self-reactivity in mice, was comparable between naive subsets; TCR interaction strength was therefore also inferred from TRB CDR3 physicochemical properties. Within the same donor, TRBV-TRBJ usage looked similar between naive CXCR3-negative and CXCR3-positive cells, but memory cells had distinct patterns. Comparably high repertoire diversity was found in both naive subsets, whereas much lower repertoire diversity was found in memory CD8+ T cells. Freshly isolated PBMCs were used for most assays because CXCR3 expression partially decreased after cryopreservation. TRB CDR3s from CXCR3-positive naive cells showed higher hydrophobicity (lower Kidera factor 4), lower energy, and higher strength and volume indices than CXCR3-negative naive cells.

The receptor comes from a human donor in good health. Some clones in this sample may be carry-over from other donors' samples. Sequencing used naive CXCR3- CD8+ T cells from blood. This specimen's cell subset or site label, interpreted: CD45RO-CCR7+CD27+CD95- naive CD8+ T cells lacking CXCR3 (TNR3-). The chain is made from TRBV19 and TRBJ2-1; TCRdb designates TRBD2, a call that cannot be tested without DNA. The encoded CDR3 is CASSTSGFTRNEQFF.